This T cell receptor beta chain was recorded in a study of shared clonotypes between healthy human individuals. V dropped 4 bases and J dropped 10; count of bases not matched to a gene: 9. The CDR3 sequence is 14 residues long. The germline V gene has CDR1 SGHNT and CDR2 YYREEE (reference sequence). Using immunoSEQ multiplex PCR, the repertoire was profiled, and TCRdb retains in-frame clones only, with some absent. The sample consists of about 1 million clones, roughly 80% of them appearing once. The sequencing input was memory CD4+ T cells sorted from blood. The subset: CD45RA-negative fraction. The receptor comes from a man aged 18 to 29 in good health. V is TRBV5-4 and J is TRBJ1-5, with 9 bases matching TRBD1. The DNA of the CDR3 is TGTGCCAGCAGCCAGGACAGGGGTGGATATCCCCAGCATTTT. Its protein product is CASSQDRGGYPQHF.